A single sample gave rise to the 8 T cell receptor beta chains below, sequenced in a study of blood T cell repertoires in COVID-19 (dated by TCRdb to 2020 to 2022). The method behind the library was the immunoSEQ multiplex PCR assay. This is the immuneACCESS table as TCRdb keeps it, with only in-frame sequences that have V and J called. A part of the clones is gone; compared with another copy, unresolved V genes explain less than half, and the rest is unexplained. This sample is represented by about 340,000 clones; 91% of them were singletons. The ten largest account for roughly 3% of the sample. Sequenced material: peripheral blood. Source of these receptors: a woman between 18 and 30 years old who had recovered from COVID-19.

This chain connects TRBV29-1 to TRBJ1-3, with D unclear. CDR3 length: 17 residues. The ends were cut back, 5 bases at V and 3 bases at J, with 23 bases in the middle. Germline CDR1 reads SQVTM; CDR2 reads ANQGSEA. The CDR3: CSVLAGLPSRGGNTIYF. The CDR3 DNA sequence: TGCAGCGTTTTGGCCGGTCTTCCTTCCCGGGGTGGAAACACCATATATTTT.

This chain joins TRBV11-2 and TRBJ1-4, with 9 bases aligning to TRBD1. Germline assignment: CDR1 SGHAT and CDR2 FQNNGV. With 1 base clipped from V and 2 bases from J, the junction kept 5 bases outside the gene matches. The length of the CDR3 is 17 residues. CDR3 sequence: CASSLVGTGWTNEKLFF. In DNA, the CDR3 is TGTGCCAGCAGCTTAGTCGGGACAGGGTGGACTAATGAAAAACTGTTTTTT.

The V and J genes are TRBV5-4 and TRBJ2-3; TRBD1 matches 7 bases. V lost 0 bases and J lost 2; bases outside the gene matches: 3. Per the germline V gene, CDR1 is SGHNT and CDR2 is YYREEE (reference sequence). CDR3 size: 15 residues. The CDR3 is CASSLVTGPTDTQYF. In DNA form, the CDR3 reads TGTGCCAGCAGCTTGGTGACAGGGCCCACAGATACGCAGTATTTT.

The rearrangement links TRBV6-1 to TRBJ1-3; D is undetermined. The CDR3 has 14 residues. Deletions cut 2 bases from V and 5 bases from J, with 10 bases between. Germline CDR1 reads MNHNS; CDR2 reads SASEGT. The CDR3 sequence is CASSEFHSRNTIYF. In nucleotides, the CDR3 is TGTGCCAGCAGTGAATTCCACAGCAGAAACACCATATATTTT.

The chain couples TRBV12-5 to TRBJ2-7, with TRBD2 matching 11 bases. The CDR3 is made up of 16 amino acids. CDR1 is LGHNT, CDR2 FRNRAP, per germline. The V gene end was trimmed by 7 bases and the J gene end by 3 bases; junction bases not matched to a gene: 11. CDR3 in DNA: TGTGCTAGTGCCTTTAGCGGGAGGGAGCGGCACTACGAGCAGTACGTC. It codes for CASAFSGRERHYEQYV.

This clone has just a few counts. The rearrangement joins TRBV4-3 to TRBJ1-1; D might be TRBD1 (5 bases). The CDR3 extends over 17 amino acids. Germline CDR1 is LGHNA and CDR2 is YSLEER. V was shortened by 3 bases and J by 1 base, with 18 bases between the two germline ends. The CDR3 spells CASSQGGGRGENTEAFF. CDR3 nucleotides: TGCGCCAGCAGCCAGGGCGGAGGCCGGGGGGAGAACACTGAAGCTTTCTTT.

This rearrangement joins TRBV19 to TRBJ1-1; weak D call: TRBD1 (5 bases). Trimming stripped 3 bases from V and 1 base from J, with 9 bases between. Germline V lookup: CDR1 LNHDA, CDR2 SQIVND (reference sequence). CDR3 size: 14 residues. This chain's CDR3 is CASSIVQGNTEAFF. DNA of the CDR3: TGTGCCAGTAGTATTGTTCAGGGGAACACTGAAGCTTTCTTT.

This clone came up a few times. The V call is TRBV6-2 or TRBV6-3, the J call TRBJ1-1; D possibly corresponds to TRBD1 (5 bases). Trimming removed 2 bases at V and 8 bases at J, with 9 bases between. Germline V CDR1 and CDR2: MNHEY, SVGEGT. CDR3 length: 12 amino acids. The CDR3 region is CASSYPRTEAFF. The DNA of the CDR3 is TGTGCCAGCAGTTACCCCCGGACAGAAGCTTTCTTT.